This T cell receptor beta chain was sequenced for a study of shared clonotypes between healthy human individuals. CDR1 is LNHNV and CDR2 is YYDKDF in the germline V gene (reference sequence). The ends were cut back, 0 bases at V and 4 bases at J, with 15 bases in the middle. The CDR3 totals 16 residues. The data were produced by immunoSEQ multiplex PCR, yet TCRdb's version contains in-frame clones alone and is incomplete. This sample has 2 million to 2.5 million clones, with roughly 94% found just once. This receptor was obtained from a man aged 18 to 30 in good health. Sequencing used naive CD4+ T cells sorted from blood. Subset noted: CD45RA+ positively selected. This chain links TRBV15 with TRBJ1-2; unclear D gene. The CDR3 DNA reads TGTGCCACCAGCAGAGATCTGTCCCGGGGATCCTATGGCTACACCTTC. This gives the protein CATSRDLSRGSYGYTF.